These 14 T cell receptor beta chains were all obtained from the same sample, sequenced in a study of shared clonotypes between healthy human individuals. TCRdb's table, derived via immunoSEQ multiplex PCR, lists solely in-frame clones and lacks some. The sample carries almost 750,000 clones, around 77% recorded once. What was sequenced was memory CD4+ T cells sorted from blood. Indicated subset: CD45RA-negative fraction. These receptors all stem from a woman aged 30 to 39 in good health.

This chain connects TRBV5-1 to TRBJ2-7; TRBD1 agrees at 8 bases. Trimming cost V 3 bases and J 3 bases; bases outside gene matches: 5. The CDR3 sequence is 14 residues long. The germline gives CDR1 SGHRS, CDR2 YFSETQ. CDR3 amino acids: CASSSTGGIYEQYF. DNA of the CDR3: TGCGCCAGCAGCTCCACAGGGGGAATCTACGAGCAGTACTTC.

This chain uses TRBV5-1 with TRBJ2-2; TRBD2 aligns across 14 bases. Trimming took 4 bases from V and 5 from J; bases not matched to a gene: 7. The germline V gene encodes CDR1 SGHRS and CDR2 YFSETQ. This CDR3 comprises 17 residues. CDR3 sequence: CASSVTGTSGGTGELFF. The CDR3, as DNA: TGCGCCAGCAGCGTAACCGGGACTAGCGGGGGAACCGGGGAGCTGTTTTTT.

The chain uses TRBV29-1 and TRBJ1-5; no firm D call. The CDR3 runs to 13 residues. CDR1 SQVTM and CDR2 ANQGSEA come from the germline V gene. V lost 6 bases and J 3 bases, leaving 12 bases between the germline ends. CDR3 nucleotide sequence: TGCAGCGTCCTGCAGGAGGACAATCAGCCCCAGCATTTT. Its protein is CSVLQEDNQPQHF. Full variable domain (rest looked up from reference TRBV29-1 and TRBJ1-5): SAVISQKPSRDICQRGTSLTIQCQVDSQVTMMFWYRQQPGQSLTLIATANQGSEATYESGFVIDKFPISRPNLTFSTLTVSNMSPEDSSIYLCSVLQEDNQPQHFGDGTRLSIL.

V usage is TRBV7-2 and J usage is TRBJ2-3; D is unclear. The ends were cut back, 0 bases at V and 0 bases at J, with 10 bases in the middle. The CDR3 loop spans 16 amino acids. Germline-derived CDR1 and CDR2 are SGHTA and FQGNSA. CDR3 amino acids: CASSLAGGHSTDTQYF. CDR3 in DNA: TGTGCCAGCAGCTTAGCGGGCGGCCATAGCACAGATACGCAGTATTTT.

This chain joins TRBV4-1 and TRBJ2-1, with D perhaps TRBD1 (7 bases). Germline V lookup: CDR1 MGHRA, CDR2 YSYEKL. V lost 0 bases, J lost 0 bases, and 9 bases lay in between. The CDR3 runs to 16 residues. The CDR3, as DNA: TGCGCCAGCAGCCAAGATCAGGGGGGCTCCTACAATGAGCAGTTCTTC. This translates into CASSQDQGGSYNEQFF.

The CDR3 loop is CASSRGRDHIGYTF. CDR3 coding DNA: TGTGCCAGCAGCCGAGGGCGAGACCATATTGGCTACACCTTC. This chain uses TRBV28 with TRBJ1-2; D ambiguous. Trimming stripped 6 bases from V and 7 bases from J, with 18 bases between. The CDR3 length is 14 residues. Per the germline V gene, CDR1 is MDHEN and CDR2 is SYDVKM.

This clone was seen a handful of times. Other DNA sequences in this specimen translate into the identical CDR3. The chain uses TRBV19 and TRBJ1-4, with D unclear. The CDR3 length is 13 residues. Germline assignment: CDR1 LNHDA and CDR2 SQIVND (reference sequence). The V and J ends lost 3 bases and 6 bases respectively, with 8 bases between them. The CDR3 DNA sequence: TGTGCCAGTAGTATTGATCGAGATGAAAAACTGTTTTTT. Translation gives CASSIDRDEKLFF. Complete variable domain (other parts from reference TRBV19 and TRBJ1-4): DGGITQSPKYLFRKEGQNVTLSCEQNLNHDAMYWYRQDPGQGLRLIYYSQIVNDFQKGDIAEGYSVSREKKESFPLTVTSAQKNPTAFYLCASSIDRDEKLFFGSGTQLSVL.

This chain links TRBV19 with TRBJ2-1; 11 bases are shared with TRBD2. J lost 7 bases, V lost 5 bases, and 7 bases had no gene match. The CDR3 sequence is 15 residues long. Germline V gene lookup returns CDR1 LNHDA and CDR2 SQIVND (reference sequence). The CDR3 is CASSLLAGVGNEQFF. Written as DNA, the CDR3 is TGTGCCAGTAGTCTACTAGCGGGAGTTGGAAATGAGCAGTTCTTC.

This clone was counted between two and nine times. The genes are TRBV5-4 and TRBJ1-3, with D perhaps matching TRBD1 (5 bases). Trimming removed 3 bases from V and 3 bases from J, with 10 bases in between. The germline CDR1 and CDR2 sequences are SGHNT and YYREEE (reference sequence). The CDR3 covers 14 residues. DNA of the CDR3: TGTGCCAGCAGCTCCGGGACCTATGGAAACACCATATATTTT. Translated: CASSSGTYGNTIYF. The variable domain in full, completed from reference TRBV5-4 and TRBJ1-3, reads ETGVTQSPTHLIKTRGQQVTLRCSSQSGHNTVSWYQQALGQGPQFIFQYYREEENGRGNFPPRFSGLQFPNYSSELNVNALELDDSALYLCASSSGTYGNTIYFGEGSWLTVV.

The CDR3 DNA reads as TGTGCCAGCAGCCGGGTAGGGTACACTGAAGCTTTCTTT. It is translated as CASSRVGYTEAFF. The rearrangement uses TRBV6-5 and TRBJ1-1; no clear D. Germline-derived CDR1 and CDR2 are MNHEY and SVGAGI. The ends were cut back, 6 bases at V and 3 bases at J, with 11 bases in the middle. This CDR3 is built from 13 residues.

CDR3 nucleotide sequence: TGTGCCAGCAGCGTCGGGACTTTAAACAATGAGCAGTTCTTC. Its protein product is CASSVGTLNNEQFF. The chain links TRBV9 to TRBJ2-1, with D possibly TRBD2 on 6 matching bases. Germline assignment: CDR1 SGDLS and CDR2 YYNGEE. This CDR3 spans 14 amino acids. V was pared by 2 bases and J by 5 bases, with 11 bases between.

The DNA for the CDR3 is TGTGCCAGCAGCTTCGCGGACTGGAGCAATGAGCAGTTCTTC. It specifies CASSFADWSNEQFF. V gene TRBV7-9 combines with J gene TRBJ2-1; D possibly corresponds to TRBD2 (5 bases). Germline CDR1 is SEHNR and CDR2 is FQNEAQ (reference sequence). CDR3 size: 14 residues. V lost 3 bases and J 6 bases, leaving 12 bases between the germline ends.

This clone was seen a single time. Distinct nucleotide sequences in the sample also encode this CDR3. The chain couples TRBV28 to TRBJ1-2, with D unresolved. The CDR3 runs to 11 residues. Germline V gene sequence: CDR1 MDHEN, CDR2 SYDVKM. V lost 5 bases and J 2 bases, leaving 3 bases between the germline ends. CDR3 sequence: CASSRNYGYTF. CDR3 nucleotide sequence: TGTGCCAGCAGTCGGAACTATGGCTACACCTTC.

Only a few counts were recorded for this clone. This chain connects TRBV6-5 to TRBJ2-5; 7 bases align to TRBD1. V lost 6 bases, J lost 2 bases, and 3 bases stayed unmatched. The CDR3 has 13 residues. Germline V CDR1 and CDR2: MNHEY, SVGAGI. The CDR3 DNA sequence: TGTGCCAGCAGACGGGACAGACAAGAGACCCAGTACTTC. It codes for CASRRDRQETQYF.